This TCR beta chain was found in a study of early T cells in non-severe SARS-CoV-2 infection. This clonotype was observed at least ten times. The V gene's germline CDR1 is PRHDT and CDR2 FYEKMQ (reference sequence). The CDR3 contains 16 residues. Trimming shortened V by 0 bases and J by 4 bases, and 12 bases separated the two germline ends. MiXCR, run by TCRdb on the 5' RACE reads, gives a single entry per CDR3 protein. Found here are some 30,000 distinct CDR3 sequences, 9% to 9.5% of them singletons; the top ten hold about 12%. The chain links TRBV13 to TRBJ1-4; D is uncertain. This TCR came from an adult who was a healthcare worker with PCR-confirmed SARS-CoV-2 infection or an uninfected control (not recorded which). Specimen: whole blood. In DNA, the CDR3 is TGTGCCAGCAGCTTAGGGACCTCAAATGATAATGAAAAACTGTTTTTT. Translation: CASSLGTSNDNEKLFF.